This TCR beta chain was captured by sequencing in a study of blood T cell repertoires in COVID-19. At the level of the study: PBMCs, B-cell-depleted T cells, or T cells provided the cDNA or gDNA that made up the material.

Study processing details: Reference gene primer amplification gave nucleated cell count estimates. Profiled with immunoSEQ multiplex PCR; TCRdb holds only in-frame clones, not every one. Clone size and the V and J calls come from that table; the DNA yielded D and trimming. The data show about 100,000 clones, with approximately 80% seen just once and approximately 29% held by the top ten. The CDR3 has 19 residues. This TCR came from a man aged 65-85 years with active or convalescent COVID-19. The sequencing input was peripheral blood. This chain connects TRBV21-1 to TRBJ2-3; the D segment call TRBD1 is taken from the table without a DNA check. TRBV21-1 is labeled a pseudogene. CDR3 sequence: CASSKEEGATGSPTDTQYF. The CDR3 DNA sequence: TGTGCCAGCAGCAAAGAGGAAGGGGCCACAGGGAGCCCCACAGATACGCAGTATTTT.